A single sample gave rise to the 11 T cell receptor beta chains below, sequenced in a study of blood T cell repertoires in COVID-19. Using immunoSEQ multiplex PCR, the repertoire was profiled, and TCRdb retains in-frame clones only, with some absent. The sample holds about 170,000 clones, over 65% seen once. What was sequenced was PBMCs or T cells enriched from blood (not recorded which). All receptors come from a woman between 45 and 60 years old who had recovered from COVID-19.

The V and J genes are TRBV12-5 and TRBJ2-3; TRBD2 aligns across 7 bases. The ends lost 5 bases at V and 3 bases at J; junction bases unmatched: 5. Germline V gene data show CDR1 as LGHNT and CDR2 as FRNRAP. The CDR3 is made up of 14 amino acids. The CDR3 DNA is TGTGCTAGTGGTCTCCGGACTAGTACAGATACGCAGTATTTT. Translated, it gives CASGLRTSTDTQYF.

The chain carries TRBV5-1 and TRBJ1-1, with a possible D match to TRBD1 (5 bases). The ends were cut back, 4 bases at V and 2 bases at J, with 12 bases in the middle. Germline V gene data show CDR1 as SGHRS and CDR2 as YFSETQ. There are 14 residues in the CDR3. This CDR3 is CASSPRTSNTEAFF. CDR3 sequence (DNA): TGCGCCAGCAGCCCTAGGACAAGCAACACTGAAGCTTTCTTT.

The V call is TRBV10-3, the J call TRBJ1-1; TRBD1 might be the D (5 bases). CDR1 and CDR2 (germline): ENHRY, SYGVKD. V dropped 0 bases and J dropped 5 bases, with 13 bases sitting between them. This CDR3 contains 15 residues. The CDR3 nucleotides are TGTGCCATCAGTGAGTCCCCAGGGATCGGGACTGAAGCTTTCTTT. Protein sequence: CAISESPGIGTEAFF.

This chain uses TRBV11-3 with TRBJ2-3; TRBD2 matches at 16 bases. Germline trimming cut 4 bases from V and 4 bases from J; bases unmatched to any gene: 8. The CDR3 sequence is 18 residues long. Germline V gives CDR1 SGHNT, CDR2 YENEEA. This chain's CDR3 is CASSSPGTSGGGSDTQYF. CDR3 DNA sequence: TGTGCCAGCAGCTCACCCGGGACTAGCGGGGGGGGATCAGATACGCAGTATTTT.

V and J are TRBV12-3 or TRBV12-4 and TRBJ1-2; possible D gene TRBD1, 5 bases. The V gene lost 6 bases and the J gene lost 12 bases, with 14 bases spanning the gap. The length of the CDR3 is 11 residues. CDR3 sequence: CASSPDILHTF. The CDR3 DNA reads TGTGCCAGCAGCCCGGACATTTTGCACACCTTC.

The CDR3 DNA sequence: TGTGCCATCAGTGAGCCGGAGCTTACACTAGAAGCTTTCTTT. Amino acids: CAISEPELTLEAFF. The J gene is TRBJ1-1, the V gene TRBV10-3; no reliable D call. CDR1 ENHRY and CDR2 SYGVKD come from the germline V gene. The germline V and J ends were trimmed by 2 bases and 8 bases, with 15 bases remaining between them. The CDR3 spans 14 residues.

The CDR3 nucleotides read TGTGCCAGCAGTTACTCCTGGACAGGAGACAATGAGCAGTTCTTC. Its translation is CASSYSWTGDNEQFF. V and J are TRBV6-5 and TRBJ2-1; 7 nucleotides line up with TRBD1. J was trimmed by 5 bases and V by 0 bases; bases with no gene match: 4. CDR3 size: 15 residues. CDR1 MNHEY and CDR2 SVGAGI come from the germline V gene.

The V call is TRBV3-1 (or the pseudogene TRBV3-2), the J call TRBJ1-6; TRBD1 agrees at 7 bases. This CDR3 spans 12 amino acids. Germline V CDR1 and CDR2: LGHDT, YNNKEL (reference sequence). With 6 bases clipped from V and 7 bases from J, the junction kept 0 bases outside the gene matches. Written as DNA, the CDR3 is TGTGCCAGCAGACAGGGGAATTCACCCCTCCACTTT. Translating gives CASRQGNSPLHF.

A few counts support this clone. V usage is TRBV7-9 and J usage is TRBJ2-7; TRBD1 matches 10 bases. This CDR3 spans 12 amino acids. Germline V lookup: CDR1 SEHNR, CDR2 FQNEAQ (reference sequence). J lost 12 bases, V lost 3 bases, and 5 bases had no gene match. The CDR3 bases are TGTGCCAGCAGCTTCGGACAGGGGGTGTCGTACGTC. This sequence encodes CASSFGQGVSYV.

CDR3 loop: CAWSVLGGYTF. CDR3 coding DNA: TGTGCCTGGAGTGTACTGGGCGGCTACACCTTC. The chain joins TRBV30 to TRBJ1-2; no reliable D call. Germline V CDR1 and CDR2: GTSNPN, SVGIG (reference sequence). V gave up 0 bases and J gave up 8 bases, with 7 bases separating them. The CDR3 runs 11 residues.

This clone was observed a few times. Within the sample, other DNA sequences also encode this same CDR3. The V and J genes are TRBV5-1 and TRBJ1-2; D not certain. In germline, CDR1 is SGHRS, CDR2 YFSETQ. The germline V and J ends were trimmed by 0 bases and 2 bases, with 5 bases remaining between them. The CDR3 consists of 13 residues. CDR3 DNA: TGCGCCAGCAGCTTGGACACCAACTATGGCTACACCTTC. It is translated as CASSLDTNYGYTF.